Below are 4 T cell receptor beta chains sequenced from a single sample in a study of cytomegalovirus exposure and HLA in healthy donors. The PCR had 60 Vbeta and 13 Jbeta primers. Produced via immunoSEQ multiplex PCR; TCRdb's table is partial and in-frame only. The data show approximately 190,000 clones, over 60% seen once. Sequenced: PBMCs. These receptors originate from a young woman in good health and CMV-seropositive.

This clone occurred a few times. The chain uses TRBV19 and TRBJ1-1; 8 nucleotides align to TRBD1. CDR1 and CDR2 from the germline V gene are LNHDA and SQIVND (reference sequence). The junction had 4 bases not matched to a gene; V was cut back by 4 bases and J by 0 bases. The CDR3 extends over 15 amino acids. The CDR3 loop is CASSRTGSMNTEAFF. The CDR3 DNA reads as TGTGCCAGTAGTAGGACAGGGTCCATGAACACTGAAGCTTTCTTT.

The chain has TRBV10-3 and TRBJ2-3; unclear D gene. Germline loops: CDR1 ENHRY, CDR2 SYGVKD. This CDR3 has 16 amino acids. Trimming removed 4 bases from V and 1 base from J, with 15 bases in between. This CDR3 reads CAISVPPYGGTDTQYF. The CDR3 region has the DNA TGTGCCATCAGTGTCCCGCCATACGGTGGCACAGATACGCAGTATTTT.

The chain combines TRBV19 with TRBJ2-2; D gene unclear. Germline CDR1 is LNHDA and CDR2 is SQIVND (reference sequence). V was trimmed by 5 bases and J by 5 bases, leaving 9 bases between them. This CDR3 contains 13 residues. In nucleotides, the CDR3 is TGTGCCAGTAGTCCCGGTCTAACCGGGGAGCTGTTTTTT. As protein: CASSPGLTGELFF.

V gene TRBV9 combines with J gene TRBJ2-2; 8 nucleotides match TRBD1. The CDR3 runs to 16 residues. Germline CDR1 reads SGDLS; CDR2 reads YYNGEE. The ends lost 4 bases at V and 1 base at J; junction bases unmatched: 6. CDR3 protein: CASSLRDRRNTGELFF. CDR3 nucleotides: TGTGCCAGCAGCCTCCGGGACAGGAGGAACACCGGGGAGCTGTTTTTT.